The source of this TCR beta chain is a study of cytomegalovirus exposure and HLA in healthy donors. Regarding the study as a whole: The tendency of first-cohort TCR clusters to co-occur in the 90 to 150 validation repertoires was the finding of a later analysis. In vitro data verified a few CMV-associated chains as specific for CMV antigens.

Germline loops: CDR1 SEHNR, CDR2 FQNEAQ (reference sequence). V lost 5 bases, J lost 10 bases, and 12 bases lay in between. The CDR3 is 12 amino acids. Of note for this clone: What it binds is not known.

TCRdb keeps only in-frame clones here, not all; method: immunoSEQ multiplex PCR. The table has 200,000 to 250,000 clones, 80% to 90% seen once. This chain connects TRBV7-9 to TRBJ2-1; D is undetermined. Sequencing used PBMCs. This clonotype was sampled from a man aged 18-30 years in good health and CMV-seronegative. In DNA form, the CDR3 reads TGTGCCAGCAGCAATACACCCTCGGAGCAGTTCTTC. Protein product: CASSNTPSEQFF.